This TCR beta chain was retrieved from a study of cytomegalovirus exposure and HLA in healthy donors. TCRdb's table, derived via immunoSEQ multiplex PCR, lists solely in-frame clones and lacks some. This sample has under 150,000 clones, with 70% to 90% found just once. CDR1 is SQVTM and CDR2 is ANQGSEA in the germline V gene. With V trimmed by 4 bases and J by 3 bases, 9 bases remained unmatched. This CDR3 has 14 amino acids. What was sequenced was PBMCs. This TCR came from a man aged 18 to 30 in good health and CMV-seronegative. The J gene is TRBJ2-7, the V gene TRBV29-1; 7 bases map to TRBD1. CDR3 region: CSVAKGAGFYEQYF. In DNA, the CDR3 is TGCAGCGTTGCAAAGGGGGCCGGTTTCTACGAGCAGTACTTC.